This T cell receptor (beta chain) was identified during a study of molecular identifiers for immune sequencing clone quantification. The table lists this clonotype with many counts. TCRdb called the PCR reads again in MiXCR, with one record for every CDR3 protein. This sample has over 550,000 distinct CDR3 sequences, with over 25% found just once. Germline values: CDR1 SQVTM, CDR2 ANQGSEA. The CDR3 runs to 13 residues. The V end lost 8 bases, the J end lost 5 bases, and 18 bases lay between the germline ends. This clonotype originated in a human donor in good health. Some libraries in this study had Jurkat cell RNA spiked in. The chain uses TRBV29-1 and TRBJ2-5, with a tentative D call TRBD2 (5 bases). The sequenced material came from naive CD8+ T cells from blood, with Jurkat cell RNA spiked in. The subset denotes: FACS-sorted CD8+CD4-CCR7+CD45RA+ naive T cells. The CDR3 bases are TGCAGCATCTTCACAGCGGCCGGCGAGACCCAGTACTTC. This gives the protein CSIFTAAGETQYF.